This entry lists 28 T cell receptor beta chains sequenced from one sample in a study of blood T cells in healthy people across ages. Using a J-beta primer mix together with a sample-barcoded 5' primer, a second PCR was run for roughly 6 to 12 cycles. MiXCR, run by TCRdb on the 5' RACE reads, gives a single entry per CDR3 protein. The sample consists of just under 900,000 distinct CDR3 sequences, around 30% of them appearing once. The source material was blood. These TCRs come from a woman aged 80 or over in good health.

This clonotype was observed a handful of times. The chain uses TRBV30 and TRBJ1-4; tentatively, D is TRBD1 (5 bases). The CDR3 runs 14 residues. The V end was cut by 0 bases, the J end by 8 bases, with 13 bases between. The germline CDR1 and CDR2 sequences are GTSNPN and SVGIG (reference sequence). DNA of the CDR3: TGTGCCTGGAGTGTGGGGCCAGGGTCCGAAAAACTGTTTTTT. This encodes CAWSVGPGSEKLFF.

On this clonotype itself: A much larger clone lies one base from this, so it may be a read error. This chain connects TRBV6-2 or TRBV6-3 to TRBJ2-7; D unresolved. Germline V lookup: CDR1 MNHEY, CDR2 SVGEGT. Trimming pared 8 bases from V and 6 bases from J, leaving 14 bases between. CDR3 size: 12 residues. The CDR3 bases are TGTGCCAGCCCCCGAGGCATATCCGAGCAGTACTTC. It encodes CASPRGISEQYF.

The chain links TRBV7-3 to TRBJ2-3; tentatively, D is TRBD2 (6 bases). The CDR3 totals 13 residues. The V end was cut by 5 bases, the J end by 8 bases, with 14 bases between. The germline V gene encodes CDR1 SGHTA and CDR2 FQGTGA. The chain's CDR3 is CASSPGRPGTQYF. The CDR3 DNA sequence: TGTGCCAGCAGCCCCGGGAGACCGGGTACGCAGTATTTT.

This clonotype was seen ten or more times. Here the CDR3 reads CSVFRDPNMNTEAFF. The DNA of the CDR3 is TGCAGCGTTTTTAGGGACCCGAACATGAACACTGAAGCTTTCTTT. The chain couples TRBV29-1 to TRBJ1-1; D might be TRBD1 (5 bases). Germline V gene data show CDR1 as SQVTM and CDR2 as ANQGSEA. The CDR3 sequence is 15 residues long. Trimming removed 5 bases from V and 0 bases from J, with 16 bases in between.

This clonotype was counted only a few times. This chain joins TRBV24-1 and TRBJ2-3; D not certain. Trimming removed 4 bases from V and 4 bases from J, with 20 bases in between. The CDR3 totals 17 residues. Germline CDR1 reads KGHDR; CDR2 reads SFDVKD. CDR3 residues: CATSDSNRFRVADTQYF. Written as DNA, the CDR3 is TGTGCCACCAGTGACTCCAACCGTTTCCGGGTGGCAGATACGCAGTATTTT.

In its sample, this clonotype was seen many times. This sequence may be a read error, since a much larger clone differs from it by one base. The chain couples TRBV25-1 to TRBJ2-5; tentatively, D is TRBD2 (6 bases). The CDR3 totals 13 residues. Germline CDR1 reads MGHDK; CDR2 reads SYGVNS. CDR3: CASRESSGETQYF. The CDR3 nucleotides read TGTGCCAGCAGGGAATCAAGCGGGGAGACCCAGTACTTC.

This clonotype was picked up a small number of times. The chain uses TRBV5-1 and TRBJ2-3; D gene unclear. This CDR3 region has 18 residues. V lost 1 base, J lost 1 base, and 19 bases lay in between. CDR1 is SGHRS and CDR2 is YFSETQ in the germline V gene. The CDR3 protein is CASSLQVARERGTDTQYF. CDR3 DNA sequence: TGCGCCAGCAGCTTGCAAGTGGCAAGGGAACGAGGCACAGATACGCAGTATTTT.

This clonotype has ten or more counts. The chain couples TRBV27 to TRBJ1-4; 9 bases agree with TRBD1. This CDR3 has 15 residues. The junction had 8 bases not matched to a gene; V was cut back by 5 bases and J by 7 bases. Germline CDR1 reads MNHEY; CDR2 reads SMNVEV (reference sequence). CDR3 sequence: CASSPYRGRGEKLFF. The DNA of the CDR3 is TGTGCCAGCAGTCCATACAGGGGGCGCGGTGAAAAACTGTTTTTT.

In its sample, this clonotype was seen many times. The chain recombines TRBV29-1 with TRBJ1-6; 8 nucleotides match TRBD1. Germline trimming cut 5 bases from V and 7 bases from J; bases unmatched to any gene: 7. Germline CDR1 is SQVTM and CDR2 is ANQGSEA. This CDR3 region has 14 residues. The CDR3, as DNA: TGCAGCGTTTCTCAGGGGGCAAGGAATTCACCCCTCCACTTT. Translating it yields CSVSQGARNSPLHF. Full variable domain (missing parts from reference TRBV29-1 and TRBJ1-6): SAVISQKPSRDICQRGTSLTIQCQVDSQVTMMFWYRQQPGQSLTLIATANQGSEATYESGFVIDKFPISRPNLTFSTLTVSNMSPEDSSIYLCSVSQGARNSPLHFGNGTRLTVT.

This clonotype occurred once. A read error is possible here, since a much larger clone lies one base away. The chain couples TRBV7-9 to TRBJ2-1, with 9 bases aligning to TRBD2. The tail of the sequence fits TRBJ2-7 better, so the J call may be wrong. This CDR3 is built from 17 residues. Germline CDR1 is SEHNR and CDR2 is FQNEAQ (reference sequence). CDR3 in DNA: TGTGCCAGCAGCTTAGTGGGCGGGGGGGCTTCCTACAATGAGCAGTACTTC. It encodes CASSLVGGGASYNEQYF.

This clonotype has only a few counts. V and J are TRBV6-2 or TRBV6-3 and TRBJ2-5; 9 nucleotides line up with TRBD1. Germline CDR1 and CDR2: MNHEY and SVGEGT. The CDR3 sequence is 15 residues long. J gave up 6 bases and V 0 bases, and 5 bases lay outside the gene matches. The CDR3 spells CASSYSGTGSQTQYF. In nucleotides, the CDR3 is TGTGCCAGCAGTTACTCCGGGACAGGGTCGCAGACCCAGTACTTC.

This clonotype was counted only a few times. This may be a read error: a much more frequent sequence differs by one nucleotide. V gene TRBV4-3 combines with J gene TRBJ2-5; D is perhaps TRBD2 (6 bases). V shed 0 bases and J shed 9 bases, with 14 bases lying between them. Germline-derived CDR1 and CDR2 are LGHNA and YSLEER. The CDR3 is 14 residues long. This CDR3 is CASSQEWGGGPQYF. CDR3 coding DNA: TGCGCCAGCAGCCAAGAGTGGGGAGGAGGACCCCAGTACTTC.

A few counts support this clonotype. With a much larger clone just one base away, this may be a read error. J is TRBJ2-1 and V is TRBV6-6; tentative D call: TRBD2 (5 bases). The J call is in doubt because the DNA end fits TRBJ2-7 better. Looked up from germline, CDR1 is MNHNY and CDR2 is SVGAGI (reference sequence). This CDR3 has 14 amino acids. As DNA, the CDR3 is TGTGCCAGCAGTCGGGATCGCTCCTACAATGAGCAGTACTTC. Its translation is CASSRDRSYNEQYF.

In regard to this clonotype: This may arise from a read error, as a much more abundant clone is one base away. The CDR3 DNA follows: TGTGCCAGCAAAGGTTTTGGGGAAAGGAGAGGTGAAGCTTTCTTT. Translating gives CASKGFGERRGEAFF. The chain links TRBV6-1 to TRBJ1-1; D is unresolved. The V gene's germline CDR1 is MNHNS and CDR2 SASEGT. The CDR3 loop spans 15 amino acids. Trimming cost V 7 bases and J 7 bases, with 22 bases left between them.

This clonotype was counted at least ten times. The rearrangement uses TRBV20-1 and TRBJ1-2; TRBD1 matches 7 bases. The CDR3 sequence is 14 residues long. V dropped 1 base and J dropped 4; count of bases not matched to a gene: 6. From germline, CDR1 is DFQATT and CDR2 SNEGSKA (reference sequence). CDR3 DNA sequence: TGCAGTGCTAGAGCGACAGGGTTGACCTATGGCTACACCTTC. Its translation is CSARATGLTYGYTF.

Comment on this clonotype: The junction does not match germline at one end; this may be a read error. This chain links TRBV29-1 with TRBJ2-2; D is unresolved. Germline CDR1 and CDR2: SQVTM and ANQGSEA. The CDR3 sequence is 14 residues long. CDR3 nucleotide sequence: TGCGGCGTACCCGGGTCCCTCGTACCCGGGGAGCTGTTTTTT. Its translation: CGVPGSLVPGELFF.

This clonotype came up many times. The chain couples TRBV7-9 to TRBJ2-7, with D possibly matching TRBD2 (5 bases). The V end was cut by 4 bases, the J end by 4 bases, with 20 bases between. Looked up from germline, CDR1 is SEHNR and CDR2 is FQNEAQ (reference sequence). The length of the CDR3 is 16 residues. The CDR3 DNA reads TGTGCCAGCAGCTACGAGTTCGGGGTCAGAGAGTACGAGCAGTACTTC. It encodes CASSYEFGVREYEQYF. Filled out from reference TRBV7-9 and TRBJ2-7, the complete variable domain reads DTGVSQNPRHKITKRGQNVTFRCDPISEHNRLYWYRQTLGQGPEFLTYFQNEAQLEKSRLLSDRFSAERPKGSFSTLEIQRTEQGDSAMYLCASSYEFGVREYEQYFGPGTRLTVT.

V gene TRBV20-1 combines with J gene TRBJ1-5; no clear D gene. V gave up 0 bases and J gave up 5 bases, with 14 bases separating them. Germline CDR1 is DFQATT and CDR2 is SNEGSKA (reference sequence). This CDR3 has 15 residues. CDR3 protein: CSARDQQGGDQPQHF. The CDR3 bases are TGCAGTGCTAGAGATCAACAAGGTGGGGATCAGCCCCAGCATTTT.

The chain carries TRBV5-1 and TRBJ2-5; D not resolved. Germline V gives CDR1 SGHRS, CDR2 YFSETQ. There are 14 residues in the CDR3. Trimming removed 3 bases at V and 5 bases at J, with 14 bases between. The CDR3 DNA reads TGCGCCAGCAGCTCGACAACGCCTCGGGAGACCCAGTACTTC. Amino acid sequence: CASSSTTPRETQYF.

This clonotype was seen more than once but under ten times. J is TRBJ2-6 and V is TRBV18, with TRBD1 matching over 7 bases. The trim removed 6 bases at V and 9 bases at J, leaving 23 bases unmatched. The CDR3 is 19 amino acids. The germline V gene has CDR1 KGHSH and CDR2 LQKENI. The CDR3 DNA reads as TGTGCCAGCTCCCCTTCCTTGTGGGACAGTACTTGGGAAGACAACGTCCTGACTTTC. Translated, it gives CASSPSLWDSTWEDNVLTF.

This clonotype was detected many times. The V gene is TRBV6-5, the J gene TRBJ2-4; perhaps TRBD1 as D (6 bases). Between the trimmed V and J ends, which lost 6 bases and 3 bases, there was a span of 15 bases. Germline lookup yields CDR1 MNHEY and CDR2 SVGAGI. The CDR3 sequence is 15 residues long. CDR3 loop: CASRPTGTHKNIQYF. DNA for the CDR3: TGTGCCAGCAGGCCTACAGGGACCCACAAAAACATTCAGTACTTC.

The table lists this clonotype with a few counts. The J gene is TRBJ2-7, the V gene TRBV5-1; TRBD2 matches 10 bases. This CDR3 contains 15 residues. Per the germline V gene, CDR1 is SGHRS and CDR2 is YFSETQ. V gave up 3 bases and J gave up 5 bases; unmatched junction bases: 8. For the CDR3, the DNA is TGCGCCAGCAGCTACCGAGCGGGGGGGCAGAACGAGCAGTACTTC. Translating gives CASSYRAGGQNEQYF.

The V gene is TRBV5-1, the J gene TRBJ1-3; TRBD1 might be the D (5 bases). From germline, CDR1 is SGHRS and CDR2 YFSETQ. The V end was cut by 3 bases, the J end by 0 bases, with 16 bases between. This CDR3 region has 17 residues. The CDR3 DNA reads as TGCGCCAGCAGCTATGACACCTCTGGACACTCTGGAAACACCATATATTTT. Encoded protein: CASSYDTSGHSGNTIYF.

This chain connects TRBV6-2 or TRBV6-3 to TRBJ1-2, with 9 bases matching TRBD1. The CDR3 totals 13 residues. The J segment lost 8 bases and the V segment lost 5 bases, leaving 6 bases of the junction unmatched. Germline CDR1 reads MNHEY; CDR2 reads SVGEGT. Written as DNA, the CDR3 is TGTGCCAGCAGTACTACAGGGGGCGGGGGCTACACCTTC. Its translation is CASSTTGGGGYTF.

The chain recombines TRBV3-1 with TRBJ1-5; no clear D gene. Trimming stripped 2 bases from V and 5 bases from J, with 10 bases between. CDR3 length: 14 amino acids. Germline CDR1 reads LGHDT; CDR2 reads YNNKEL (reference sequence). CDR3 residues: CASSQRQRDQPQHF. As DNA, the CDR3 is TGTGCCAGCAGCCAACGGCAGCGGGATCAGCCCCAGCATTTT.

CDR3 DNA: TGTGCCAGCAGTTCCCCCCAGACCACTGAAGCTTTCTTT. Its translation: CASSSPQTTEAFF. The V and J genes are TRBV11-2 and TRBJ1-1; no reliable D call. CDR1 and CDR2 from the germline V gene are SGHAT and FQNNGV. The CDR3 is 13 amino acids. The V gene lost 6 bases and the J gene lost 4 bases, with 12 bases spanning the gap.

This clonotype was observed a few times. The rearrangement uses TRBV15 and TRBJ1-4; maybe TRBD1 (5 bases). This CDR3 contains 16 residues. Germline loops: CDR1 LNHNV, CDR2 YYDKDF (reference sequence). Trimming left V 0 bases short and J 5 bases short, with 13 bases between. CDR3 sequence reads: CATSRDIVGGNEKLFF. As DNA, the CDR3 is TGTGCCACCAGCAGAGATATTGTTGGGGGGAATGAAAAACTGTTTTTT.

This clonotype was detected ten times or more. V is TRBV20-1 and J is TRBJ2-1; 13 bases are a match to TRBD2. Per the germline V gene, CDR1 is DFQATT and CDR2 is SNEGSKA (reference sequence). The CDR3 runs 17 residues. J gave up 2 bases and V 1 base, and 5 bases lay outside the gene matches. The CDR3 sequence is CSARGLLAGGPYNEQFF. Here the CDR3 DNA reads TGCAGTGCTAGAGGTCTACTAGCGGGGGGGCCCTACAATGAGCAGTTCTTC.